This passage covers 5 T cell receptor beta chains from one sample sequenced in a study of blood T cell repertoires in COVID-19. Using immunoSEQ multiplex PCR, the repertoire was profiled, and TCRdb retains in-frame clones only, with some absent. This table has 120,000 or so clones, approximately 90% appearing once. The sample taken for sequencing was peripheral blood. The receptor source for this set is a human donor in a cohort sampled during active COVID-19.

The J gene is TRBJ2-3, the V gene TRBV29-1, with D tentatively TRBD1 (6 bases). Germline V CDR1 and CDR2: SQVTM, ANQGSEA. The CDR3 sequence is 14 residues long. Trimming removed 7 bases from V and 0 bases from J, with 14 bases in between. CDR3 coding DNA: TGCAGCGGATCAACCGGGACAAGCACAGATACGCAGTATTTT. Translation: CSGSTGTSTDTQYF.

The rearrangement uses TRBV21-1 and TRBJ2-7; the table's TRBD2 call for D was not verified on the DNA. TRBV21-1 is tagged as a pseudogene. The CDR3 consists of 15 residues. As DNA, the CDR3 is TGTGCCAGCAGCAAAGCCGGGGAGGGCTCCTACGAGCAGTACTTC. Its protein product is CASSKAGEGSYEQYF.

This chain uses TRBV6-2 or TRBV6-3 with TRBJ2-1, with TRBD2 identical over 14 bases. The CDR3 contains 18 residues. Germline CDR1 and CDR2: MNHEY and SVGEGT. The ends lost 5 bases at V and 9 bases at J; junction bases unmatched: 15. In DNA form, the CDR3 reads TGTGCCAGCAGTCCGCGACTAGCGGGAGGGCCGAGGGGAATTGAGCAGTTCTTC. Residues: CASSPRLAGGPRGIEQFF.

The CDR3 loop is CASSPQGFSNQPQHF. The CDR3 DNA reads TGTGCCAGCAGTCCTCAGGGGTTCAGCAATCAGCCCCAGCATTTT. This chain connects TRBV6-5 to TRBJ1-5; TRBD1 is a possible D gene (6 bases). CDR3 length: 15 residues. Germline lookup yields CDR1 MNHEY and CDR2 SVGAGI. The V end lost 5 bases, the J end lost 1 base, and 12 bases lay between the germline ends.

CDR3 sequence (DNA): TGTGCCAGCAGAATAGGACAGGGAGATTCACCCCTCCACTTT. Protein: CASRIGQGDSPLHF. The chain is built from TRBV2 and TRBJ1-6; 8 bases agree with TRBD1. V trimming: 6 bases; J trimming: 8 bases; junction bases outside the gene matches: 6. The CDR3 length is 14 residues. CDR1 and CDR2 from the germline V gene are SNHLY and FYNNEI.